The rows below give T cell receptor beta chains drawn from one sample of a study of beta chain features in type 1 diabetes. Data came from immunoSEQ multiplex PCR; TCRdb stores just in-frame clones and leaves some out. The table shows hundreds of thousands of clones, with roughly 15% occurring only once. Sequenced input: naive CD4+ T cells from blood. All receptors come from a man between 18 and 29 years old in good health. Both conserved end residues are part of each CDR3. The order of the fields is J gene, CDR3 length, clone size, D gene, V gene, CDR3 DNA, CDR3 protein. D genes are given only for firm matches. Clone size appears in some rows only: once, few, many, or a class for an expanded clone.

j_call: TRBJ2-2; cdr3_length: 19; clone_size: few; d_call: TRBD2; v_call: TRBV11-3; cdr3_nt: TGTGCCAGCAGCCCGGGACTAGCGGATCTCCTATTTAACACCGGGGAGCTGTTTTTT; cdr3_aa: CASSPGLADLLFNTGELFF
j_call: TRBJ2-1; cdr3_length: 13; clone_size: -; d_call: -; v_call: TRBV6-5; cdr3_nt: TGTGCCAGCAGTTACGTAGGAGGTCGGGAGCAGTTCTTC; cdr3_aa: CASSYVGGREQFF
j_call: TRBJ1-6; cdr3_length: 13; clone_size: few; d_call: -; v_call: TRBV7-2; cdr3_nt: TGTGCCAGCAGCTTTCAGGGCAATTCACCCCTCCACTTT; cdr3_aa: CASSFQGNSPLHF
j_call: TRBJ2-1; cdr3_length: 14; clone_size: -; d_call: TRBD2; v_call: TRBV9; cdr3_nt: TGTGCCAGCAGCTTAGCGGGGACCTACAATGAGCAGTTCTTC; cdr3_aa: CASSLAGTYNEQFF
j_call: TRBJ2-1; cdr3_length: 14; clone_size: few; d_call: TRBD1; v_call: TRBV15; cdr3_nt: TGTGCCACCAGCTGGCGGACAGGGAACAATGAGCAGTTCTTC; cdr3_aa: CATSWRTGNNEQFF
j_call: TRBJ2-5; cdr3_length: 13; clone_size: -; d_call: -; v_call: TRBV7-9; cdr3_nt: TGTGCCAGCACCAAGAACAGTCAAGAGACCCAGTACTTC; cdr3_aa: CASTKNSQETQYF
j_call: TRBJ2-1; cdr3_length: 15; clone_size: -; d_call: -; v_call: TRBV11-1; cdr3_nt: TGTGCCAGCAGCGCCCGCAGCGCAGCCTACAATGAGCAGTTCTTC; cdr3_aa: CASSARSAAYNEQFF
j_call: TRBJ2-3; cdr3_length: 14; clone_size: -; d_call: TRBD1; v_call: TRBV2; cdr3_nt: TGTGCCACCACCGAGGACAGGGGGCGAGATACGCAGTATTTT; cdr3_aa: CATTEDRGRDTQYF
j_call: TRBJ2-5; cdr3_length: 13; clone_size: -; d_call: -; v_call: TRBV5-1; cdr3_nt: TGCGCCAGCAGCTTGGATGTTGGAGAGACCCAGTACTTC; cdr3_aa: CASSLDVGETQYF
j_call: TRBJ2-7; cdr3_length: 17; clone_size: few; d_call: TRBD1; v_call: TRBV15; cdr3_nt: TGTGCCACCAGCAGGTCTCACCCGGGACAGGGCACCTACGAGCAGTACTTC; cdr3_aa: CATSRSHPGQGTYEQYF
j_call: TRBJ1-1; cdr3_length: 15; clone_size: few; d_call: -; v_call: TRBV6-5; cdr3_nt: TGTGCCAGCAGTCAAGGGGGGAATAGGGGCACTGAAGCTTTCTTT; cdr3_aa: CASSQGGNRGTEAFF
j_call: TRBJ2-3; cdr3_length: 15; clone_size: -; d_call: TRBD1; v_call: TRBV4-1; cdr3_nt: TGCGCCAGCAGCCAGCTTATTACAGGGGTAGATACGCAGTATTTT; cdr3_aa: CASSQLITGVDTQYF
j_call: TRBJ1-5; cdr3_length: 15; clone_size: few; d_call: -; v_call: TRBV7-2; cdr3_nt: TGTGCCAGCAGCGCCCTGACAGGAGGCAATCAGCCCCAGCATTTT; cdr3_aa: CASSALTGGNQPQHF
j_call: TRBJ1-2; cdr3_length: 14; clone_size: few; d_call: -; v_call: TRBV6-5; cdr3_nt: TGTGCCAGCAGTTACTCGAGAGGGAACTATGGCTACACCTTC; cdr3_aa: CASSYSRGNYGYTF
j_call: TRBJ1-1; cdr3_length: 10; clone_size: few; d_call: -; v_call: TRBV20-1; cdr3_nt: TGCAGTGCTAGAGATCTTTCGTCTTTCTTT; cdr3_aa: CSARDLSSFF
j_call: TRBJ2-7; cdr3_length: 13; clone_size: -; d_call: -; v_call: TRBV9; cdr3_nt: TGTGCCAGCAGCGTAGCTTTACCCGACGAGCAGTACTTC; cdr3_aa: CASSVALPDEQYF
j_call: TRBJ1-4; cdr3_length: 16; clone_size: few; d_call: -; v_call: TRBV6-5; cdr3_nt: TGTGCCAGCAGTTACTCCGGGACCCGCGGCGGGGAAAAACTGTTTTTT; cdr3_aa: CASSYSGTRGGEKLFF
j_call: TRBJ1-2; cdr3_length: 14; clone_size: -; d_call: -; v_call: TRBV27; cdr3_nt: TGTGCCAGCAGCCAGAGGGGCAGGTCCTATGGCTACACCTTC; cdr3_aa: CASSQRGRSYGYTF
j_call: TRBJ2-7; cdr3_length: 14; clone_size: few; d_call: -; v_call: TRBV28; cdr3_nt: TGTGCCAGCAGTTTAGCGGGAATTGCCTACGAGCAGTACTTC; cdr3_aa: CASSLAGIAYEQYF
j_call: TRBJ2-2; cdr3_length: 15; clone_size: -; d_call: -; v_call: TRBV9; cdr3_nt: TGTGCCAGCTGCGAGAACGGACACTCGACCGGGGAGCTGTTTTTT; cdr3_aa: CASCENGHSTGELFF
j_call: TRBJ2-3; cdr3_length: 13; clone_size: -; d_call: -; v_call: TRBV29-1; cdr3_nt: TGCAGCGTTGGGGGCAGACTAGCAGATACGCAGTATTTT; cdr3_aa: CSVGGRLADTQYF
j_call: TRBJ2-1; cdr3_length: 17; clone_size: few; d_call: -; v_call: TRBV6-1; cdr3_nt: TGTGCCAGCAGTGAGTGGACCAGTCCAGGGCTCTACAATGAGCAGTTCTTC; cdr3_aa: CASSEWTSPGLYNEQFF
j_call: TRBJ2-7; cdr3_length: 15; clone_size: few; d_call: -; v_call: TRBV28; cdr3_nt: TGTGCCAGCAGTCTCGAGGAGCGGGTAGGCTACGAGCAGTACTTC; cdr3_aa: CASSLEERVGYEQYF